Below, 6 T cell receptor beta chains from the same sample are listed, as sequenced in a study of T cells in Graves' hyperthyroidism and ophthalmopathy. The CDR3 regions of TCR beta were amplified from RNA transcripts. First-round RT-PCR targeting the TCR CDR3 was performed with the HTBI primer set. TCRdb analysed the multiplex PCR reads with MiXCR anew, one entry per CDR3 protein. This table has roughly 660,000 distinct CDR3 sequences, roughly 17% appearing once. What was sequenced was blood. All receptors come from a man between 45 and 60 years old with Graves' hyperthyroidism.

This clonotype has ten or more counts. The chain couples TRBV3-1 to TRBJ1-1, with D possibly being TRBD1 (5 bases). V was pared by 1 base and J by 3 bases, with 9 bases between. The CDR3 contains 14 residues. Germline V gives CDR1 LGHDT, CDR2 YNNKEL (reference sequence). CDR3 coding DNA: TGTGCCAGCAGCCAAGGGCAGGGCTACACTGAAGCTTTCTTT. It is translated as CASSQGQGYTEAFF. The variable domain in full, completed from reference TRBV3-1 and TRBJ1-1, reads DTAVSQTPKYLVTQMGNDKSIKCEQNLGHDTMYWYKQDSKKFLKIMFSYNNKELIINETVPNRFSPKSPDKAHLNLHINSLELGDSAVYFCASSQGQGYTEAFFGQGTRLTVV.

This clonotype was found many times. The CDR3 coding sequence is TGTGCCAGTAGTATTCAAGTCGTCTCGGATTCACCCCTCCACTTT. Translating gives CASSIQVVSDSPLHF. The J gene is TRBJ1-6, the V gene TRBV19; D gene unclear. CDR3 size: 15 residues. CDR1 is LNHDA and CDR2 is SQIVND in the germline V gene (reference sequence). V gave up 3 bases and J gave up 8 bases, with 14 bases separating them.

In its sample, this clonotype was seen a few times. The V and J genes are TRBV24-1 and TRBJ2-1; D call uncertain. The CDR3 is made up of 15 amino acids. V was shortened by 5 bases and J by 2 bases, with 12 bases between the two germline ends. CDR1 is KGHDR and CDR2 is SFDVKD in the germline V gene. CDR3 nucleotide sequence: TGTGCCACCAGTGTTTCTGGCGTGACCTACAATGAGCAGTTCTTC. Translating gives CATSVSGVTYNEQFF.

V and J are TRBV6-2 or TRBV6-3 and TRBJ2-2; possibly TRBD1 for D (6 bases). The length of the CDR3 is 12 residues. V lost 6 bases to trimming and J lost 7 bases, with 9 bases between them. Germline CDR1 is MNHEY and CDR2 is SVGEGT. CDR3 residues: CASRGALGELFF. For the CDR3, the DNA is TGTGCCAGCAGGGGGGCCCTCGGGGAGCTGTTTTTT.

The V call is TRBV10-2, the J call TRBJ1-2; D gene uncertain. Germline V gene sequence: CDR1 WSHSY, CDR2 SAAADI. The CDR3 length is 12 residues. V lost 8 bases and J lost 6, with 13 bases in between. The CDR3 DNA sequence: TGCGCCAGCCGAAACGATCAGAATGGCTACACCTTC. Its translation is CASRNDQNGYTF.

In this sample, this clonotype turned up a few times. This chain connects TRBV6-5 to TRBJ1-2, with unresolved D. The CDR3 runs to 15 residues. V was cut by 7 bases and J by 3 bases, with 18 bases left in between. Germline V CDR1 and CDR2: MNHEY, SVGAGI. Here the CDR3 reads CASTLPAARHYGYTF. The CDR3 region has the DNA TGTGCCAGCACCTTACCGGCAGCACGGCACTATGGCTACACCTTC.